This passage covers 12 T cell receptor beta chains from one sample sequenced in a study of control samples from healthy donors and cancer patients (dated by TCRdb to between 2020 and 2021). The library relied on the immunoSEQ multiplex PCR assay. TCRdb provides this immuneACCESS table in a form limited to in-frame rearrangements. Some clones are lacking; in checked studies, under half of them reflect an unresolved V gene, and why the rest are absent is not known. The sample table holds fewer than 250,000 clones, of which about 90% were seen once. The leading ten clones occupy approximately 1.8% of the sample. The source material was blood. Source of these receptors: a man aged 30 to 45 in good health.

This rearrangement joins TRBV6-5 to TRBJ2-6; D is possibly TRBD2 (5 bases). Germline lookup yields CDR1 MNHEY and CDR2 SVGAGI. The CDR3 is 16 amino acids. With 0 bases removed from V and 0 bases from J, the gap between germline ends came to 6 bases. CDR3 loop: CASSYSEASGANVLTF. The CDR3 DNA sequence: TGTGCCAGCAGTTACTCGGAGGCCTCTGGGGCCAACGTCCTGACTTTC.

The J gene is TRBJ2-1, the V gene TRBV11-2; 9 positions agree with TRBD2. V lost 2 bases to trimming and J lost 8 bases; unmatched junction nucleotides: 10. The CDR3 contains 16 residues. Looked up from germline, CDR1 is SGHAT and CDR2 is FQNNGV. CDR3: CASSLLAGHSADEQFF. The DNA for the CDR3 is TGTGCCAGCAGCTTACTAGCGGGGCACTCCGCGGATGAGCAGTTCTTC.

The chain carries TRBV29-1 and TRBJ1-6, with a tentative D call TRBD1 (6 bases). Germline values: CDR1 SQVTM, CDR2 ANQGSEA. The CDR3 contains 15 residues. Trimming stripped 5 bases from V and 7 bases from J, with 18 bases between. CDR3 protein: CSVKTTQGNNSPLHF. The CDR3 nucleotides are TGCAGCGTTAAGACCACCCAGGGGAACAATTCACCCCTCCACTTT.

This clone was detected once. The V and J genes are TRBV5-1 and TRBJ2-2; D gene unclear. The CDR3 totals 15 residues. Germline CDR1 is SGHRS and CDR2 is YFSETQ. The V gene lost 0 bases and the J gene lost 2 bases, with 8 bases spanning the gap. The CDR3 DNA sequence: TGCGCCAGCAGCTTGGCCCCTATTAACACCGGGGAGCTGTTTTTT. Encoded protein: CASSLAPINTGELFF.

The chain couples TRBV6-5 to TRBJ1-5; unclear D gene. Germline CDR1 reads MNHEY; CDR2 reads SVGAGI. The V and J ends lost 6 bases and 1 base respectively, with 10 bases between them. This CDR3 has 14 residues. The CDR3 DNA reads TGTGCCAGCAGCCTTGACGGGAGCAATCAGCCCCAGCATTTT. Its protein is CASSLDGSNQPQHF.

The chain joins TRBV7-9 to TRBJ2-7; perhaps TRBD1 as D (6 bases). V was shortened by 6 bases and J by 1 base, with 16 bases between the two germline ends. The germline V gene encodes CDR1 SEHNR and CDR2 FQNEAQ (reference sequence). The CDR3 is 15 amino acids. The CDR3: CASSSFRDTSYEQYF. The CDR3 DNA reads TGTGCCAGCAGTTCCTTTCGGGACACTTCCTACGAGCAGTACTTC. Full variable domain (rest looked up from reference TRBV7-9 and TRBJ2-7): DTGVSQNPRHKITKRGQNVTFRCDPISEHNRLYWYRQTLGQGPEFLTYFQNEAQLEKSRLLSDRFSAERPKGSFSTLEIQRTEQGDSAMYLCASSSFRDTSYEQYFGPGTRLTVT.

This clone was observed a single time. This chain joins TRBV27 and TRBJ1-2; D uncertain. The CDR3 loop spans 16 amino acids. The germline V and J ends were trimmed by 4 bases and 4 bases, with 19 bases remaining between them. Germline V lookup: CDR1 MNHEY, CDR2 SMNVEV (reference sequence). CDR3 amino acids: CASSSHLGRVGYGYTF. CDR3 bases: TGTGCCAGCAGTTCCCACTTAGGAAGGGTCGGCTATGGCTACACCTTC.

The chain has TRBV2 and TRBJ2-2; 7 bases line up with TRBD2. Germline loops: CDR1 SNHLY, CDR2 FYNNEI. This CDR3 contains 14 residues. V dropped 1 base and J dropped 13; count of bases not matched to a gene: 9. The CDR3 DNA sequence: TGTGCCAGCAGTGAAGGTTGGGCCAGGGAGGGGCTGTTTTTT. Protein product: CASSEGWAREGLFF.

This chain uses TRBV18 with TRBJ2-4; 8 nucleotides match TRBD1. V lost 1 base and J lost 7; bases outside the gene matches: 6. CDR1 and CDR2 from the germline V gene are KGHSH and LQKENI. This CDR3 has 15 amino acids. CDR3 sequence: CASSPLGTGRNIQYF. CDR3 DNA: TGTGCCAGCTCACCACTAGGGACAGGCCGGAACATTCAGTACTTC.

The gene calls are TRBV5-5 and TRBJ1-6; no reliable D call. The CDR3 extends over 13 amino acids. In germline, CDR1 is SGHKS, CDR2 YYEKEE (reference sequence). Trimming cost V 2 bases and J 5 bases, with 5 bases left between them. CDR3 sequence: CASSLMDNSPLHF. The CDR3 DNA reads TGTGCCAGCAGCTTAATGGATAATTCACCCCTCCACTTT.

The table lists this clone with a count of one. The V call is TRBV19, the J call TRBJ1-2; 8 bases agree with TRBD1. V lost 5 bases, J lost 3 bases, and 11 bases stayed unmatched. The germline V gene encodes CDR1 LNHDA and CDR2 SQIVND (reference sequence). The CDR3 contains 16 residues. CDR3 in DNA: TGTGCCAGTAGTCTCCAGACAGGGGTGGTTGACTATGGCTACACCTTC. Its protein is CASSLQTGVVDYGYTF.

The chain links TRBV6-5 to TRBJ2-1; the D gene is possibly TRBD2 (5 bases). Germline CDR1 and CDR2: MNHEY and SVGAGI. Trimming shortened V by 7 bases and J by 9 bases, and 16 bases separated the two germline ends. This CDR3 comprises 13 residues. The CDR3 protein is CASNSRGIGEQFF. CDR3 DNA: TGTGCCAGCAACTCTCGAGGGATTGGTGAGCAGTTCTTC.